The rows below give T cell receptor beta chains drawn from one sample of a study of beta chain features in type 1 diabetes. Repertoires were generated with immunoSEQ multiplex PCR, while TCRdb's copy carries only in-frame clones and drops some. The sample shows roughly 400,000 clones, approximately 15% of them seen only once. The material sequenced was naive CD4+ T cells from blood. Every receptor here comes from a man aged 25-45 years in good health. Each CDR3 is given with its conserved first and last residue. Each record gives: D gene, V gene, clone size, J gene, CDR3 DNA, CDR3 protein. The D gene is left open where the match is weak. Only part of the rows carry a size: once, few, many, or a class if the clone is expanded.

TRBD1	TRBV7-2	.	TRBJ2-2	TGTGCCAGCAGCACAACAGGGGGCACCGGGGAGCTGTTTTTT	CASSTTGGTGELFF
.	TRBV7-2	.	TRBJ2-1	TGTGCCAGCAGAATTAGCGGTAGCTCCTACAATGAGCAGTTCTTC	CASRISGSSYNEQFF
TRBD1	TRBV27	few	TRBJ2-5	TGTGCCAGCAGTTTTCAGCAGGGGGCAGCGACCCAGTACTTC	CASSFQQGAATQYF
.	TRBV25-1	few	TRBJ2-2	TGTGCCAGCAGTGTATCGGGGGCCCCTACCGGGGAGCTGTTTTTT	CASSVSGAPTGELFF
.	TRBV5-1	.	TRBJ2-5	TGCGCCAGCAGCTTGGCCGCGTCACCTCAAGAGACCCAGTACTTC	CASSLAASPQETQYF
.	TRBV18	few	TRBJ1-5	TGTGCCAGCTCGCTCCTCGGGGAGGGTCAGCCCCAGCATTTT	CASSLLGEGQPQHF
.	TRBV6-4	few	TRBJ2-3	TGTGCCAGCATCATAGTGGGCGGCGGTCGGACAGATACGCAGTATTTT	CASIIVGGGRTDTQYF
.	TRBV18	.	TRBJ2-5	TGTGCCAGCTCACACCGGGTGGGGAGGTACCAAGAGACCCAGTACTTC	CASSHRVGRYQETQYF
.	TRBV25-1	few	TRBJ1-2	TGTGCCAGCAGTGAATTGGGCCAGGCCTCTGGCTACACCTTC	CASSELGQASGYTF
.	TRBV5-1	.	TRBJ1-1	TGCGCCAGCAGCTTGGACAGGGCAAACACTGAAGCTTTCTTT	CASSLDRANTEAFF
TRBD2	TRBV18	few	TRBJ2-5	TGTGCCAGCTCACCGCCCGGGACTAGCGGATTATTGGCCCAGTACTTC	CASSPPGTSGLLAQYF
TRBD2	TRBV7-8	few	TRBJ2-5	TGTGCCAGCAGCGGACTATCTGGCGGGAGTGCCTTGGAGACCCAGTACTTC	CASSGLSGGSALETQYF
.	TRBV7-2	few	TRBJ1-1	TGTGCCAGCAGCTTAGTTGAGAATCAGTGGACTGTAGCTTTCTTT	CASSLVENQWTVAFF
.	TRBV7-2	.	TRBJ1-3	TGTGCCAGCAGCTTATCGGTCGGGAACACCATATATTTT	CASSLSVGNTIYF
TRBD2	TRBV2	few	TRBJ2-1	TGTGCCAGTACAGAGACTAGCGGTTACAATGAGCAGTTCTTC	CASTETSGYNEQFF
.	TRBV11-2	few	TRBJ2-1	TGTGCCAGCAGCTCTGGACGCGGGATCAGCTCCTACAATGAGCAGTTCTTC	CASSSGRGISSYNEQFF
.	TRBV9	.	TRBJ2-5	TGTGCCAGCAGCGTAGGAGGTGGGGGAAACCAAGAGACCCAGTACTTC	CASSVGGGGNQETQYF
.	TRBV6-5	few	TRBJ2-3	TGTGCCAGCAGTTTCCAGGGAGATACGCAGTATTTT	CASSFQGDTQYF
.	TRBV27	few	TRBJ2-3	TGTGCCAGCAGGAATACCGCAGATACGCAGTATTTT	CASRNTADTQYF
.	TRBV4-1	.	TRBJ2-7	TGCGCCAGCAGCCAAGAAGCGGCAGGGAGATACGAGCAGTACTTC	CASSQEAAGRYEQYF
.	TRBV29-1	few	TRBJ1-1	TGCAGCGCCCAGAACACTGAAGCTTTCTTT	CSAQNTEAFF
.	TRBV7-6	.	TRBJ2-7	TGTGCCAGCAGCTTATTAGGGTACGAGCAGTACTTC	CASSLLGYEQYF
.	TRBV29-1	few	TRBJ1-1	TGCAGCGTTCGGGCCGCACCGAACACTGAAGCTTTCTTT	CSVRAAPNTEAFF
.	TRBV4-3	few	TRBJ2-2	TGCGCCAGCAGCCAGCGCAGGACAGTCACCGGGGAGCTGTTTTTT	CASSQRRTVTGELFF
.	TRBV29-1	.	TRBJ2-1	TGCAGCGTTGAAATTCCGGGTCGAGGCTACAATGAGCAGTTCTTC	CSVEIPGRGYNEQFF
TRBD1	TRBV29-1	few	TRBJ2-7	TGCAGCGCCGGACAGGGGGCAGAAGCTGCCGAGCAGTACTTC	CSAGQGAEAAEQYF
.	TRBV6-4	.	TRBJ2-5	TGTGCCAGCAGTGACTCTTGCTTGGCGGGGAACCAAGAGACCCAGTACTTC	CASSDSCLAGNQETQYF
.	TRBV10-3	few	TRBJ2-3	TGTGCCATCAGTGAGTCGATCCGAGGAGATACGCAGTATTTT	CAISESIRGDTQYF
.	TRBV20-1	few	TRBJ2-1	TGCAGTGCTACCCTGGAGGAGCAGTTCTTC	CSATLEEQFF
.	TRBV6-1	few	TRBJ2-5	TGTGCCAGCAGTGAAACCGGCCCCCTAAGTACCCAGTACTTC	CASSETGPLSTQYF
.	TRBV7-9	few	TRBJ2-3	TGTGCCAGCAGCCCCCTGTCAGATACGCAGTATTTT	CASSPLSDTQYF
TRBD1	TRBV6-6	.	TRBJ1-5	TGTGCCAGCAGCCGACAGGGGAATCAGCCCCAGCATTTT	CASSRQGNQPQHF
TRBD1	TRBV5-4	few	TRBJ1-4	TGTGCCAGCAGCTTTGGACAGGGAGAAAAACTGTTTTTT	CASSFGQGEKLFF
.	TRBV5-1	few	TRBJ2-3	TGCGCCAGCGCCCAGGGCACAGATACGCAGTATTTT	CASAQGTDTQYF
.	TRBV7-2	.	TRBJ2-4	TGTGCCAGCAGCTTATCTCCAGCCGGAAACATTCAGTACTTC	CASSLSPAGNIQYF
TRBD2	TRBV7-2	few	TRBJ2-3	TGTGCCAGCAGTTCCTTAGCGGGGGGGCCGGGGACGCAGTATTTT	CASSSLAGGPGTQYF
.	TRBV7-3	few	TRBJ2-2	TGTGCCACCGGGACACCGAACACCGGGGAGCTGTTTTTT	CATGTPNTGELFF
.	TRBV9	.	TRBJ2-1	TGTGCCAGCAGCGAACTTACTGGTGAGCAGTTCTTC	CASSELTGEQFF
TRBD2	TRBV10-3	few	TRBJ2-1	TGTGCCGTAGAGGCTCGTGGGAGGGCCCTTCTGTTCTTC	CAVEARGRALLFF
.	TRBV6-6	.	TRBJ2-5	TGTGCCAGCAGTTACCCGAAAGAGACCCAGTACTTC	CASSYPKETQYF
.	TRBV2	few	TRBJ2-5	TGTGCCAGCACCAAAGGCAGTGTAGAGACCCAGTACTTC	CASTKGSVETQYF
.	TRBV23-1	.	TRBJ2-6	TGCGCCAGCAGGACGAAGGGACGTAGCTCTGGGGCCAACGTCCTGACTTTC	CASRTKGRSSGANVLTF
.	TRBV7-2	few	TRBJ1-4	TGTGCCAGCAGCTTGGGACGAAGGGAAAAACTGTTTTTT	CASSLGRREKLFF
.	TRBV29-1	few	TRBJ1-1	TGCAGCGTTGCTAAGAGGATGAACACTGAAGCTTTCTTT	CSVAKRMNTEAFF
.	TRBV30	.	TRBJ1-5	TGTGCCTGGAGTGTATCCCGGGAACAGCCCCAGCATTTT	CAWSVSREQPQHF
TRBD2	TRBV27	few	TRBJ2-1	TGTGCCAGCAGTACCCGACTAGCGGGGGTCTACAATGAGCAGTTCTTC	CASSTRLAGVYNEQFF
TRBD2	TRBV7-9	.	TRBJ2-1	TGTGCCAGCAGCGCAGGGACTAGCGGGGCCCACGCCCGGCAGTTCTTC	CASSAGTSGAHARQFF
.	TRBV19	few	TRBJ2-6	TGTGCCAGTAGTGTTCCACTCGTCTCTGGGGCCAACGTCCTGACTTTC	CASSVPLVSGANVLTF
.	TRBV7-2	few	TRBJ2-3	TGTGCCAGCAGCTTAGAAACTCTAAGGGGAGCGCAGTATTTT	CASSLETLRGAQYF
.	TRBV6-6	.	TRBJ1-6	TGTGCCAGCAGTTACACGGATAGGCGTTCACCCCTCCACTTT	CASSYTDRRSPLHF
TRBD1	TRBV18	few	TRBJ2-1	TGTGCCAGCTCCCCTGGGCCAGGGGGCTTCAATGAGCAGTTCTTC	CASSPGPGGFNEQFF
.	TRBV29-1	few	TRBJ1-1	TGCAGCGTTGCCGTGGTACAAGCTTTCTTT	CSVAVVQAFF
TRBD1	TRBV7-2	many	TRBJ2-3	TGTGCCAGCAGCCGGACAGGGACTAGCACAGATACGCAGTATTTT	CASSRTGTSTDTQYF
.	TRBV7-2	few	TRBJ2-2	TGTGCCAGCAGTCCCAGGAACACCGGGGAGCTGTTTTTT	CASSPRNTGELFF